This T cell receptor (beta chain) was captured in a study of regulatory T cells in long-lasting Graves disease. Study information: Newly diagnosed Graves' patients took antithyroid drugs under 3 months.

Assembly of TCR beta libraries relied on iRepertoire HTBI primers together with Arm-PCR of CDR3 regions. Each CDR3 protein gets one entry after TCRdb re-called the multiplex PCR reads with MiXCR. The profile shows under 300,000 distinct CDR3 sequences, around 21% of them singletons. Stated time point: newly diagnosed GD, antithyroid drugs for less than 3 months. Scientists built the TCR library using RNA that was extracted from PBMCs. Clinicians diagnosed Graves' disease using American Thyroid Association guidelines. The source was peripheral blood mononuclear cells (PBMCs), collected at new diagnosis, from a patient treated with antithyroid drugs. The TCR comes from a female donor with Graves disease.

This CDR3 is CASSQFQGLGNEQFF. In DNA form, the CDR3 reads TGCGCCAGCAGCCAATTTCAAGGGCTAGGCAATGAGCAGTTCTTC. The rearrangement joins TRBV4-3 to TRBJ2-1; D call uncertain. Germline V CDR1 and CDR2: LGHNA, YSLEER. The V gene lost 2 bases and the J gene lost 6 bases, with 14 bases spanning the gap. CDR3 size: 15 residues.